The source of this TCR beta chain is a study of lymphopenia after photon versus proton radiotherapy. The protocol was immunoSEQ multiplex PCR, while the TCRdb copy is restricted to in-frame clones and leaves out a portion. The sample includes approximately 65,000 clones, 87% of them seen just once. This clone was detected a few times. The V and J ends lost 9 bases and 10 bases respectively, with 13 bases between them. The CDR3 is 11 residues long. CDR1 SNHLY and CDR2 FYNNEI come from the germline V gene. This receptor was taken from a man older than 75 with esophageal cancer. Source: peripheral blood, taken from a patient treated with proton-based radiotherapy. V is TRBV2 and J is TRBJ2-1; a weak D match, TRBD1 (5 bases). The CDR3 reads CASVLGREQFF. In DNA, the CDR3 is TGTGCCAGTGTACTGGGGCGGGAGCAGTTCTTC.